This T cell receptor (beta chain) was recovered during a study of control samples from healthy donors and cancer patients. There are 16 residues in the CDR3. Germline V lookup: CDR1 MDHEN, CDR2 SYDVKM. V shed 3 bases and J 7 bases; nucleotides not matched to a gene: 9. The method was immunoSEQ multiplex PCR; TCRdb's version includes in-frame clones alone and lacks a portion of them. The profile shows 90,000 to 110,000 clones, roughly four fifths of them singletons. This TCR derives from a woman aged 45-65 years in good health. The sample taken for sequencing was blood. The genes are TRBV28 and TRBJ1-6; 7 nucleotides agree with TRBD1. The CDR3 region is CASSFFKQGRNSPLHF. In DNA, the CDR3 is TGTGCCAGCAGTTTCTTTAAACAGGGGAGGAATTCACCCCTCCACTTT.